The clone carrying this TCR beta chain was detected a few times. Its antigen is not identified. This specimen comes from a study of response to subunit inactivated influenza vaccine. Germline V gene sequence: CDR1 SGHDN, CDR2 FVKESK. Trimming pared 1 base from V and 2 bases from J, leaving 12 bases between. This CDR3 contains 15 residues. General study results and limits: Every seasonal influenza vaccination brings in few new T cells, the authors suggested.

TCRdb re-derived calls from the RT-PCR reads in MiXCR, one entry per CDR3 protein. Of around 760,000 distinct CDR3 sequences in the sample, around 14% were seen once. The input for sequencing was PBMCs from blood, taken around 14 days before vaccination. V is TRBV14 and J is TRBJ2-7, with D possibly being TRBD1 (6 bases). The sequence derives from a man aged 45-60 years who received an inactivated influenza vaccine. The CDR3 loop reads CASSQVGQLAYEQYF. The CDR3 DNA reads TGTGCCAGCAGCCAAGTTGGACAGCTGGCCTACGAGCAGTACTTC.